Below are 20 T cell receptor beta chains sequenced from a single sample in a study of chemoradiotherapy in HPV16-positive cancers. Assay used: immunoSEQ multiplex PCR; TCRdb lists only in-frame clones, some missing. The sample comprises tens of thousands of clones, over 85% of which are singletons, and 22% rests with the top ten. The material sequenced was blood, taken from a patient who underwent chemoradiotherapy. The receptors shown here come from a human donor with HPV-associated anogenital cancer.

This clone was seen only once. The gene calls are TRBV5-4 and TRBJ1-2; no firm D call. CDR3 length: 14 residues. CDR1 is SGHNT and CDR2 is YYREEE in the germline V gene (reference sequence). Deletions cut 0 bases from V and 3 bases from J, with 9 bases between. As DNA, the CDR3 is TGTGCCAGCAGCTTGGTCTACGGGGACTATGGCTACACCTTC. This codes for CASSLVYGDYGYTF.

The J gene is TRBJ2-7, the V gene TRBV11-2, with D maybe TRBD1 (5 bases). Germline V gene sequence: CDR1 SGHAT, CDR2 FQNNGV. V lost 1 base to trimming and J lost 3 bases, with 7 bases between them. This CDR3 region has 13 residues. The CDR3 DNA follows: TGTGCCAGCAGCTTAGGGGGCCTCTACGAGCAGTACTTC. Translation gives CASSLGGLYEQYF.

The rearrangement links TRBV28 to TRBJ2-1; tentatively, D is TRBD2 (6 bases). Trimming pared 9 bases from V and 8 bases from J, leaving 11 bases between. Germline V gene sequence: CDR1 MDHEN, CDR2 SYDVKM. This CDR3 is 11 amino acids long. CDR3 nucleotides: TGTGCCAGTCCTAGCGTGGATGAGCAGTTCTTC. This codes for CASPSVDEQFF.

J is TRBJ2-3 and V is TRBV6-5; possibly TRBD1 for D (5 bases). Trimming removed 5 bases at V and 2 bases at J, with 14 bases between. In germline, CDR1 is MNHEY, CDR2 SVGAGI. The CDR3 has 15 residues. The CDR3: CASSLQGHDTDTQYF. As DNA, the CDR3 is TGTGCCAGCAGTCTACAAGGACATGACACAGATACGCAGTATTTT.

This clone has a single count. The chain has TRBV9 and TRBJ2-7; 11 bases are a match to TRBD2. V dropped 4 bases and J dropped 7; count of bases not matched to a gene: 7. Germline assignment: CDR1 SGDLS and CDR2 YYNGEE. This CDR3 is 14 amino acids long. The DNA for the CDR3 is TGTGCCAGCAGCTCCCTAGCGGGAGGAGGAGAGCAGTACTTC. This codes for CASSSLAGGGEQYF. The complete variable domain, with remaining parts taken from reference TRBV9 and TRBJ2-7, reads DSGVTQTPKHLITATGQRVTLRCSPRSGDLSVYWYQQSLDQGLQFLIQYYNGEERAKGNILERFSAQQFPDLHSELNLSSLELGDSALYFCASSSLAGGGEQYFGPGTRLTVT.

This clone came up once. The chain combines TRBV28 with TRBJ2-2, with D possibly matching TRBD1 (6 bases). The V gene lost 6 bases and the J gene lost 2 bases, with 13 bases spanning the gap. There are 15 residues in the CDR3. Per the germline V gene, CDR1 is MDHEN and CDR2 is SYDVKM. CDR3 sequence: CASRGWTANTGELFF. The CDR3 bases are TGTGCCAGCAGGGGGTGGACAGCCAACACCGGGGAGCTGTTTTTT.

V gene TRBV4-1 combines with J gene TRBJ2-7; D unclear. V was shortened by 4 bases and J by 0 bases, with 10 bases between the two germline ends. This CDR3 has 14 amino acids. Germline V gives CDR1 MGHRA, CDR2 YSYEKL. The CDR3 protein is CASSPKDGSYEQYF. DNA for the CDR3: TGCGCCAGCAGCCCTAAGGACGGCTCCTACGAGCAGTACTTC.

This CDR3 reads CASSLGWTEETQYF. CDR3 DNA: TGTGCCAGCAGCTTAGGGTGGACAGAAGAGACCCAGTACTTC. The chain is built from TRBV7-6 and TRBJ2-5; TRBD1 might be the D (6 bases). Germline lookup yields CDR1 SGHVS and CDR2 FNYEAQ. This CDR3 contains 14 residues. The germline V and J ends were trimmed by 1 base and 3 bases, with 9 bases remaining between them.

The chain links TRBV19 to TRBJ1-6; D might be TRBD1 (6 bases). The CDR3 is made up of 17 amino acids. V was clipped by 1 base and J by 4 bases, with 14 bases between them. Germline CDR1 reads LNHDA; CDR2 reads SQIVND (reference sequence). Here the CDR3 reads CASSIVDSLKYNSPLHF. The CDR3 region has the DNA TGTGCCAGTAGTATAGTGGACAGTCTCAAATATAATTCACCCCTCCACTTT. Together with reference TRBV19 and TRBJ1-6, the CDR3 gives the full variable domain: DGGITQSPKYLFRKEGQNVTLSCEQNLNHDAMYWYRQDPGQGLRLIYYSQIVNDFQKGDIAEGYSVSREKKESFPLTVTSAQKNPTAFYLCASSIVDSLKYNSPLHFGNGTRLTVT.

The DNA for the CDR3 is TGTGCCAGCAGCCAAGTTAACAAGGCCTACGAGCAGTACTTC. Amino acid sequence: CASSQVNKAYEQYF. J is TRBJ2-7 and V is TRBV14; D gene unclear. This CDR3 has 14 residues. From germline, CDR1 is SGHDN and CDR2 FVKESK. Trimming pared 1 base from V and 2 bases from J, leaving 9 bases between.

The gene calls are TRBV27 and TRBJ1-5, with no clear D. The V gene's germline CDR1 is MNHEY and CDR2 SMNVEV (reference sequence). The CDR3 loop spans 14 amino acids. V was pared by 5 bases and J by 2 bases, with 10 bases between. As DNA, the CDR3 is TGTGCCAGCAGTCCCTATATGGGCAATCAGCCCCAGCATTTT. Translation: CASSPYMGNQPQHF.

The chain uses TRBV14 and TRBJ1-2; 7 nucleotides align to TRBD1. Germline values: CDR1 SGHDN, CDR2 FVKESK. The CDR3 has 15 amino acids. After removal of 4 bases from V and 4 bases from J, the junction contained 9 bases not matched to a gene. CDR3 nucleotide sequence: TGTGCCAGCAGCCCGCGCCAGGGGGATAGCTATGGCTACACCTTC. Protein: CASSPRQGDSYGYTF.

The CDR3 DNA is TGTGCCAGCAGCCCGGACATAGACAATGAGCAGTTCTTC. This gives the protein CASSPDIDNEQFF. The J gene is TRBJ2-1, the V gene TRBV5-5; D is possibly TRBD1 (5 bases). Trimming took 4 bases from V and 5 from J, leaving 10 bases between them. Germline V gene sequence: CDR1 SGHKS, CDR2 YYEKEE (reference sequence). The length of the CDR3 is 13 residues.

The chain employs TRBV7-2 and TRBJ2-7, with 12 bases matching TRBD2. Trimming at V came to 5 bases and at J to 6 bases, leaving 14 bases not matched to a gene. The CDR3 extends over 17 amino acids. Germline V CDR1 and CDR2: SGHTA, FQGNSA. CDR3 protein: CASSMTSGGRFLSEQYF. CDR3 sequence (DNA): TGTGCCAGCAGCATGACTAGCGGGGGCCGTTTTTTATCCGAGCAGTACTTC.

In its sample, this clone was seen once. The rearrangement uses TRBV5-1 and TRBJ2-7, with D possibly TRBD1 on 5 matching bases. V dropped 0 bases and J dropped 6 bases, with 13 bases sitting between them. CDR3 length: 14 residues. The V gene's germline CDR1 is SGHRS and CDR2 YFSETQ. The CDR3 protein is CASSLEGRASEQYF. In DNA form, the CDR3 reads TGCGCCAGCAGCTTGGAGGGCAGGGCGAGCGAGCAGTACTTC. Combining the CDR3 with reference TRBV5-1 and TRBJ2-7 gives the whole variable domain KAGVTQTPRYLIKTRGQQVTLSCSPISGHRSVSWYQQTPGQGLQFLFEYFSETQRNKGNFPGRFSGRQFSNSRSEMNVSTLELGDSALYLCASSLEGRASEQYFGPGTRLTVT.

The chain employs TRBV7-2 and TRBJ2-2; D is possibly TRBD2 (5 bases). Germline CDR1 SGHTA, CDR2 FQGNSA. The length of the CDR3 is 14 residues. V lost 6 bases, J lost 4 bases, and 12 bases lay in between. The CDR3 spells CASSQKRGTGELFF. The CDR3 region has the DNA TGTGCCAGCAGTCAAAAACGGGGCACCGGGGAGCTGTTTTTT.

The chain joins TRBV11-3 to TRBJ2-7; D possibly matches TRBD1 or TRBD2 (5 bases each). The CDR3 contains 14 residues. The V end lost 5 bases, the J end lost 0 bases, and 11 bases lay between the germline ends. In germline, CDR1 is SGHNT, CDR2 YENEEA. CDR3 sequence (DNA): TGTGCCAGCAGCGACCGGGACCACTCCTACGAGCAGTACTTC. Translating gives CASSDRDHSYEQYF.

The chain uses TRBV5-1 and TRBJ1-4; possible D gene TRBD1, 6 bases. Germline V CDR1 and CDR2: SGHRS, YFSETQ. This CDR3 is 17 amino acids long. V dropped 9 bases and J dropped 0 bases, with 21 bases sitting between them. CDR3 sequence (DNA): TGCGCCACCACCATGGGGGGGGACACTTCAACTAATGAAAAACTGTTTTTT. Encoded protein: CATTMGGDTSTNEKLFF. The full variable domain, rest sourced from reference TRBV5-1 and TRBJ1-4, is KAGVTQTPRYLIKTRGQQVTLSCSPISGHRSVSWYQQTPGQGLQFLFEYFSETQRNKGNFPGRFSGRQFSNSRSEMNVSTLELGDSALYLCATTMGGDTSTNEKLFFGSGTQLSVL.

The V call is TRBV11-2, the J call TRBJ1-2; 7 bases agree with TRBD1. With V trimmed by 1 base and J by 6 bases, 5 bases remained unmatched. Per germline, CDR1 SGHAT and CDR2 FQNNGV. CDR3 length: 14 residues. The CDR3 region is CASSLGTGADGYTF. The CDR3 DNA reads TGTGCCAGCAGCTTAGGAACAGGGGCCGATGGCTACACCTTC.

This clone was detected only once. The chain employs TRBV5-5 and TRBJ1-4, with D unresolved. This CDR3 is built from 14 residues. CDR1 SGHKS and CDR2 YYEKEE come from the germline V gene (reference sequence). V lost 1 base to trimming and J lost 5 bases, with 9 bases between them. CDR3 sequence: CASSLLNRNEKLFF. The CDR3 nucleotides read TGTGCCAGCAGCTTGTTGAATCGAAATGAAAAACTGTTTTTT.